Sequencing of this T cell receptor (beta chain) was carried out in a study of glioma-infiltrating T cells after dendritic cell vaccination. Study-wide context: The vaccine used monocyte-derived dendritic cells pulsed overnight with autologous tumor lysate. Study-wide findings and caveats: Survival was not directly related to TCR clonality in these patients.

Trimming at V came to 4 bases and at J to 1 base, leaving 8 bases not matched to a gene. Looked up from germline, CDR1 is SEHNR and CDR2 is FQNEAQ (reference sequence). The CDR3 loop spans 16 amino acids. Points on this clone: The antigen remains unidentified.

The primer mix had 60 V beta and 13 J beta primers. The table came from immunoSEQ multiplex PCR; TCRdb's copy has only in-frame clones and leaves some out. The profile covers 93,000 or so clones, with more than 80% appearing a single time and about an eighth taken by the ten largest. This chain uses TRBV7-9 with TRBJ2-3, with TRBD1 matching 7 bases. The sample was blood, taken before dendritic cell vaccination. The receptor's source is a human donor with glioblastoma. The CDR3 DNA follows: TGTGCCAGCAGCTGGCCACAGGGGACCCGCACAGATACGCAGTATTTT. Protein product: CASSWPQGTRTDTQYF.